Below are 7 T cell receptor beta chains sequenced from a single sample in a study of regulatory T cells in long-lasting Graves disease. The time point denotes: newly diagnosed GD, antithyroid drugs for less than 3 months. PBMC-derived RNA was used for the TCR library. Arm-PCR of CDR3 regions and iRepertoire HTBI primers were used to build TCR beta libraries. TCRdb recomputed calls from the multiplex PCR reads with MiXCR, one row per CDR3 protein. Of some 220,000 distinct CDR3 sequences listed, roughly 20% are singletons. The same data also went into a second study, on T cells in Graves' hyperthyroidism and ophthalmopathy.

Source: peripheral blood mononuclear cells (PBMCs), taken at new diagnosis, from a patient treated with antithyroid drugs. The receptors stem from a woman under 40 with Graves disease.

This clonotype has a count of ten or more. V usage is TRBV20-1 and J usage is TRBJ1-1; weak D call: TRBD1 (5 bases). The CDR3 runs 13 residues. V lost 3 bases and J lost 11, with 19 bases in between. CDR1 is DFQATT and CDR2 is SNEGSKA in the germline V gene (reference sequence). The CDR3 nucleotides read TGCAGTGCTAGCCGATCCCTGGGGGGGTCGGCTTTCTTT. Its protein product is CSASRSLGGSAFF.

Ten or more counts support this clonotype. The chain has TRBV11-2 and TRBJ2-3; D remains ambiguous. The CDR3 is 15 residues long. CDR1 and CDR2 (germline): SGHAT, FQNNGV. The V end lost 4 bases, the J end lost 2 bases, and 13 bases lay between the germline ends. DNA of the CDR3: TGTGCCAGCAGCTCCCTCGAGGCCTACACAGATACGCAGTATTTT. The encoded protein is CASSSLEAYTDTQYF.

This clonotype came up many times. V gene TRBV5-6 combines with J gene TRBJ2-5; a weak D match, TRBD2 (7 bases). CDR1 is SGHDT, CDR2 YYEEEE, per germline. The CDR3 loop spans 13 amino acids. Trimming took off 10 bases at V and 4 bases at J, with 17 bases between the two ends. CDR3 region: CAGGPPGGETQYF. CDR3 nucleotides: TGTGCCGGGGGCCCTCCGGGGGGAGAGACCCAGTACTTC.

The V call is TRBV7-8, the J call TRBJ1-3; D gene ambiguous. V lost 5 bases and J 0 bases, leaving 14 bases between the germline ends. The CDR3 has 16 amino acids. Per germline, CDR1 SGHVS and CDR2 FQNEAQ. CDR3 in DNA: TGTGCCAGCAGCATACGAGGACCGAACTCTGGAAACACCATATATTTT. Amino acids: CASSIRGPNSGNTIYF.

This clonotype is a singleton in its sample. The chain couples TRBV14 to TRBJ2-1, with 7 bases aligning to TRBD1. CDR3 length equals 22 residues. V lost 0 bases to trimming and J lost 1 base; unmatched junction nucleotides: 21. Germline V gene data show CDR1 as SGHDN and CDR2 as FVKESK. As DNA, the CDR3 is TGTGCCAGCAGCCAAGAGGGACACATTAAGCAAGACTGGGACAGATCCTACAATGAGCAGTTCTTC. It translates to CASSQEGHIKQDWDRSYNEQFF.

There are many counts of this clonotype. The V gene is TRBV12-3 or TRBV12-4, the J gene TRBJ1-6, with 10 bases that match TRBD1. Unmatched junction bases numbered 8, after V lost 5 bases and J lost 13 bases. The CDR3 totals 14 residues. The CDR3 DNA sequence: TGTGCCAGCAGTGGCCCCACGGGACAGGGGCCCCTCCACTTT. The encoded protein is CASSGPTGQGPLHF.

This clonotype came up many times. The chain links TRBV28 to TRBJ2-1; 9 positions agree with TRBD1. Germline assignment: CDR1 MDHEN and CDR2 SYDVKM. The CDR3 runs 20 residues. V shed 7 bases and J 3 bases; nucleotides not matched to a gene: 22. CDR3 DNA sequence: TGTGCCAGCAACCTAAACCCCGAATCCAGGACAGGGGACATCTACAATGAGCAGTTCTTC. This encodes CASNLNPESRTGDIYNEQFF.